This T cell receptor beta chain was identified during a study of human T cells and chemical hapten exposure. The study, taken as a whole, reports: Sensitizing with DPC caused no change in TCRs above 1 in 1000 frequency.

The sample holds many counts of this clonotype. Antigen unknown. Relative to the germline gene, one junction end is altered; a read error may explain this. TCRdb reprocessed the RACE reads with MiXCR, giving one entry per CDR3 protein. The sample consists of some 79,000 distinct CDR3 sequences, 6% to 9% of them appearing once. Time point meaning: patch test 1, 2 weeks after DPC sensitization. Treatment here: therapeutic diphenylcyclopropenone sensitization with weekly scalp DPC. The germline gives CDR1 SSHAT, CDR2 FNYEAQ (reference sequence). CDR3 length equals 17 residues. The sequencing here drew on whole blood, taken in connection with sensitization to the hapten diphenylcyclopropenone (DPC). The clonotype originates from a woman aged 25 to 39 with alopecia areata. Some clones in this sample may be carry-over from other donors' samples. V gene TRBV7-7 combines with J gene TRBJ2-3; 9 bases map to TRBD2. The CDR3 nucleotides are TGTGCTAGCAGCTTAGGACCCGGTGCGGGGGGGCAAGATACGCAGTATTTT. This codes for CASSLGPGAGGQDTQYF.